This TCR beta chain was sequenced during a study of control samples from healthy donors and cancer patients. This clone showed up just a few times. Profiled with immunoSEQ multiplex PCR; TCRdb holds only in-frame clones, not every one. The data hold approximately 120,000 clones, with around 90% observed a single time. Trimming shortened V by 4 bases and J by 2 bases, and 16 bases separated the two germline ends. The CDR3 is 16 amino acids. Per the germline V gene, CDR1 is SGHTA and CDR2 is FQGNSA. The V gene is TRBV7-2, the J gene TRBJ2-3; D perhaps matches TRBD1 (6 bases). Sequenced input: blood. The clonotype comes from a man aged 35 to 55 in good health. CDR3 DNA sequence: TGTGCCAGCAGCTCCCGACCCCAGGGGCTCACAGATACGCAGTATTTT. Amino acids: CASSSRPQGLTDTQYF.